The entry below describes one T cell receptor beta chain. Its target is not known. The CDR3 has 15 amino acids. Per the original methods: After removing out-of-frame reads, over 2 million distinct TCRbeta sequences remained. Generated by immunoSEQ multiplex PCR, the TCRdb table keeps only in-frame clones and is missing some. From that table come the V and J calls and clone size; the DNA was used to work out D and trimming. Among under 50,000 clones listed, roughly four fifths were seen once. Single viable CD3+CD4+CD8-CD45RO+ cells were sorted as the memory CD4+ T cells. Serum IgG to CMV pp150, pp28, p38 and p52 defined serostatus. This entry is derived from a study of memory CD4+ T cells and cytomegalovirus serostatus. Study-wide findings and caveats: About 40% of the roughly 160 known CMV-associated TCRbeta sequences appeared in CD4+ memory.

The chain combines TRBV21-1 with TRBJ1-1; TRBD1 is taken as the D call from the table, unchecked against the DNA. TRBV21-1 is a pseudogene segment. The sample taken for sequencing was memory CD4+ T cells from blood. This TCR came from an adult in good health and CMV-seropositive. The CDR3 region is CASSPPQGANTEAFF. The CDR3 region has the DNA TGTGCCAGCAGCCCTCCTCAGGGGGCGAACACTGAAGCTTTCTTT.